The following is a T cell receptor beta chain sequence with its context. The sample is drawn from a study of T cell changes during pregnancy in multiple sclerosis. Germline CDR1 reads MNHEY; CDR2 reads SMNVEV (reference sequence). V lost 2 bases and J lost 6; bases outside the gene matches: 10. This CDR3 has 17 amino acids. Generated by immunoSEQ multiplex PCR, the TCRdb table keeps only in-frame clones and is missing some. The table records around 39,000 clones, roughly 88% of them present only once. V is TRBV27 and J is TRBJ2-1, with TRBD1 identical over 10 bases. The sequencing here drew on CD4+ T cells from peripheral blood mononuclear cells, taken before pregnancy. The TCR sequence derives from a female donor with multiple sclerosis, enrolled in a pregnancy study. CDR3 in amino acids: CASSLPPDRGRGNEQFF. CDR3 bases: TGTGCCAGCAGTTTACCACCTGACAGGGGGCGAGGCAATGAGCAGTTCTTC.